The clone carrying this TCR beta chain has ten or more counts. CDR3 length: 14 amino acids. Germline V gives CDR1 MNHNS, CDR2 SASEGT. Trimming cost V 2 bases and J 1 base, with 5 bases left between them. Donors had localized lung adenocarcinoma, a non-small cell lung cancer. TCRdb reprocessed the PCR reads with MiXCR, giving one entry per CDR3 protein. The data contain 25,000 to 30,000 distinct CDR3 sequences, about 50% of them seen just once; the ten biggest clones take up about 45%. The sample is drawn from a study of CD4 and CD8 cells across lung adenocarcinoma regions. Specimen: CD8+ T cells from the center of a lung tumor. This chain links TRBV6-1 with TRBJ2-2; D unclear. This TCR was recovered from a male donor with lung adenocarcinoma. The CD4 and CD8 labels of this study may be unreliable. The CDR3 sequence is CASSEWQNTGELFF. DNA of the CDR3: TGTGCCAGCAGTGAATGGCAGAACACCGGGGAGCTGTTTTTT.